The 24 T cell receptor beta chains presented below share a single source sample, sequenced in a study of blood T cell repertoires in COVID-19. TCRdb keeps only in-frame clones here, not all; method: immunoSEQ multiplex PCR. The sample carries some 59,000 clones, approximately 90% recorded once. The sequencing input was peripheral blood. The source is a man aged 50 to 59 with acute or convalescent COVID-19.

This chain links TRBV24-1 with TRBJ2-1; 7 bases are shared with TRBD2. The germline V gene encodes CDR1 KGHDR and CDR2 SFDVKD. V shed 3 bases, J shed 2 bases, and the junction held 12 bases outside the gene matches. The CDR3 runs to 18 residues. The CDR3 region is CATSDRGAAGATYNEQFF. CDR3 DNA sequence: TGTGCCACCAGTGATCGAGGGGCTGCGGGAGCGACCTACAATGAGCAGTTCTTC.

J is TRBJ2-7 and V is TRBV10-1; maybe TRBD1 (5 bases). The V gene's germline CDR1 is WNHNN and CDR2 SYGVQD (reference sequence). V was shortened by 1 base and J by 3 bases, with 16 bases between the two germline ends. The CDR3 spans 16 residues. This CDR3 is CASSEYITGDFYEQYF. CDR3 in DNA: TGCGCCAGCAGTGAGTATATCACAGGAGATTTCTACGAGCAGTACTTC.

The chain recombines TRBV27 with TRBJ2-1; 10 bases are a match to TRBD2. Trimming removed 5 bases from V and 10 bases from J; junction bases left unmatched: 17. The CDR3 extends over 17 amino acids. CDR1 MNHEY and CDR2 SMNVEV come from the germline V gene (reference sequence). The CDR3 here is CASSDLSGRADLGEQFF. CDR3 in DNA: TGTGCCAGCAGTGACCTGAGCGGGAGGGCCGATCTGGGGGAGCAGTTCTTC.

The chain uses TRBV18 and TRBJ1-1, with 11 bases identical to TRBD1. The CDR3 has 15 amino acids. The germline V gene encodes CDR1 KGHSH and CDR2 LQKENI. J gave up 6 bases and V 2 bases, and 5 bases lay outside the gene matches. CDR3 coding DNA: TGTGCCAGCTCACCAGGACAGGGGGCTGATCCTGAAGCTTTCTTT. As protein: CASSPGQGADPEAFF.

This rearrangement joins TRBV5-4 to TRBJ2-3, with D unresolved. This CDR3 is 12 amino acids long. The germline V gene has CDR1 SGHNT and CDR2 YYREEE (reference sequence). The V end was cut by 5 bases, the J end by 6 bases, with 10 bases between. In DNA, the CDR3 is TGTGCCAGCAGAGCTACCGCTGATACGCAGTATTTT. This gives the protein CASRATADTQYF.

The chain links TRBV3-1 (or the pseudogene TRBV3-2) to TRBJ1-1, with D maybe TRBD1 (6 bases). The V end was cut by 4 bases, the J end by 0 bases, with 18 bases between. This CDR3 region has 17 residues. Per the germline V gene, CDR1 is LGHDT and CDR2 is YNNKEL (reference sequence). CDR3 region: CASSPTGMWGMNTEAFF. CDR3 nucleotides: TGTGCCAGCAGCCCGACAGGAATGTGGGGAATGAACACTGAAGCTTTCTTT.

This clone was observed a few times. CDR3 nucleotides: TGTGCCAGCGTCGAGGTTAAGAACACTGAAGCTTTCTTT. Translated, it gives CASVEVKNTEAFF. The chain combines TRBV2 with TRBJ1-1; D is uncertain. The CDR3 spans 13 residues. CDR1 is SNHLY and CDR2 is FYNNEI in the germline V gene. V was cut by 8 bases and J by 1 base, with 11 bases left in between. The whole variable domain, remainder taken from reference TRBV2 and TRBJ1-1, is EPEVTQTPSHQVTQMGQEVILRCVPISNHLYFYWYRQILGQKVEFLVSFYNNEISEKSEIFDDQFSVERPDGSNFTLKIRSTKLEDSAMYFCASVEVKNTEAFFGQGTRLTVV.

J is TRBJ2-3 and V is TRBV19; D remains ambiguous. The germline gives CDR1 LNHDA, CDR2 SQIVND (reference sequence). The CDR3 is made up of 12 amino acids. V was pared by 11 bases and J by 3 bases, with 12 bases between. The CDR3 loop reads CAARSRTDTQYF. The CDR3 bases are TGTGCCGCCCGTTCTAGAACAGATACGCAGTATTTT.

J is TRBJ2-7 and V is TRBV10-3; possibly TRBD1 for D (6 bases). The CDR3 has 18 amino acids. The germline CDR1 and CDR2 sequences are ENHRY and SYGVKD. V gave up 8 bases and J gave up 3 bases, with 29 bases separating them. The CDR3 protein is CAIHEPDRNRVTHYEQYF. DNA for the CDR3: TGTGCCATCCACGAGCCGGACCGGAACAGGGTTACGCACTACGAGCAGTACTTC.

This clone was observed once. V usage is TRBV6-5 and J usage is TRBJ1-2, with D possibly matching TRBD1 (5 bases). Germline CDR1 is MNHEY and CDR2 is SVGAGI. CDR3 size: 13 residues. Trimming cost V 10 bases and J 8 bases, with 20 bases left between them. The CDR3 spells CAIKDTLWAGYTF. As DNA, the CDR3 is TGTGCCATCAAGGACACCCTCTGGGCGGGCTACACCTTC.

The V call is TRBV9, the J call TRBJ1-5; a weak D match, TRBD1 (5 bases). Trimming removed 0 bases from V and 0 bases from J, with 7 bases in between. Germline V lookup: CDR1 SGDLS, CDR2 YYNGEE. CDR3 length: 15 residues. The CDR3 DNA is TGTGCCAGCAGCGTAGAGGGGAATAGCAATCAGCCCCAGCATTTT. It yields the protein CASSVEGNSNQPQHF.

This clone occurred once. The J gene is TRBJ2-1, the V gene TRBV7-9; 12 nucleotides agree with TRBD2. The CDR3 sequence is 16 residues long. Looked up from germline, CDR1 is SEHNR and CDR2 is FQNEAQ (reference sequence). Trimming at V came to 6 bases and at J to 9 bases, leaving 12 bases not matched to a gene. CDR3 sequence: CASRSPGLAGHGEQFF. The CDR3 DNA reads TGTGCCAGCAGATCCCCGGGACTAGCGGGCCACGGTGAGCAGTTCTTC.

The rearrangement uses TRBV4-3 and TRBJ1-2; D call uncertain. V lost 1 base, J lost 5 bases, and 14 bases lay in between. The CDR3 consists of 15 residues. Germline assignment: CDR1 LGHNA and CDR2 YSLEER. The CDR3 DNA reads as TGCGCCAGCAGCCAAGCCTTGAGCGGGAGGTATGGCTACACCTTC. Residues: CASSQALSGRYGYTF.

The V and J genes are TRBV27 and TRBJ2-1; TRBD2 is a possible D gene (6 bases). This CDR3 is 15 amino acids long. Looked up from germline, CDR1 is MNHEY and CDR2 is SMNVEV (reference sequence). With 2 bases removed from V and 1 base from J, the gap between germline ends came to 9 bases. The CDR3 bases are TGTGCCAGCAGTTTACGCGGGGTATCCTACAATGAGCAGTTCTTC. As protein: CASSLRGVSYNEQFF.

The CDR3 sequence: CASSIALETEAFF. For the CDR3, the DNA is TGTGCCAGTAGTATAGCCCTGGAGACTGAAGCTTTCTTT. This chain uses TRBV19 with TRBJ1-1; D is ambiguous. Germline CDR1 and CDR2: LNHDA and SQIVND (reference sequence). CDR3 length equals 13 residues. Trimming pared 1 base from V and 5 bases from J, leaving 8 bases between.

The genes are TRBV27 and TRBJ2-7, with 7 positions matching TRBD2. This CDR3 is 14 amino acids long. Germline CDR1 is MNHEY and CDR2 is SMNVEV (reference sequence). Trimming cost V 3 bases and J 5 bases; bases outside gene matches: 7. The CDR3, as DNA: TGTGCCAGCAGTTTGGCGGGAGAGGGCAACGAGCAGTACTTC. Protein sequence: CASSLAGEGNEQYF.

The chain recombines TRBV19 with TRBJ2-7; TRBD1 matches at 8 bases. The CDR3 contains 15 residues. The germline CDR1 and CDR2 sequences are LNHDA and SQIVND (reference sequence). With V trimmed by 5 bases and J by 2 bases, 8 bases remained unmatched. CDR3 region: CASSPGTGETYEQYF. The CDR3 region has the DNA TGTGCCAGTAGTCCTGGGACAGGTGAGACCTACGAGCAGTACTTC.

The chain uses TRBV11-2 and TRBJ2-2, with 15 positions matching TRBD2. The junction had 9 bases not matched to a gene; V was cut back by 6 bases and J by 4 bases. CDR3 length: 18 residues. Germline V gene sequence: CDR1 SGHAT, CDR2 FQNNGV. CDR3 protein: CASRRPGLAGGRTGELFF. The CDR3 DNA reads as TGTGCCAGCAGACGTCCGGGACTAGCGGGAGGACGCACCGGGGAGCTGTTTTTT.

The chain couples TRBV6-2 or TRBV6-3 to TRBJ2-7, with TRBD1 identical over 8 bases. Germline CDR1 MNHEY, CDR2 SVGEGT. The CDR3 covers 15 residues. V gave up 0 bases and J gave up 2 bases; unmatched junction bases: 3. The CDR3 is CASSYSKQGAYEQYF. The CDR3, as DNA: TGTGCCAGCAGTTACTCCAAACAGGGGGCCTACGAGCAGTACTTC.

The rearrangement uses TRBV29-1 and TRBJ2-3, with D tentatively TRBD2 (5 bases). The V and J ends lost 4 bases and 0 bases respectively, with 14 bases between them. Germline lookup yields CDR1 SQVTM and CDR2 ANQGSEA. CDR3 length: 15 amino acids. CDR3 amino acids: CSVVSGSLSTDTQYF. CDR3 DNA: TGCAGCGTTGTTTCGGGATCCTTAAGCACAGATACGCAGTATTTT.

The chain joins TRBV19 to TRBJ1-1; D might be TRBD1 (5 bases). The V and J ends lost 6 bases and 0 bases respectively, with 14 bases between them. Germline CDR1 reads LNHDA; CDR2 reads SQIVND (reference sequence). The CDR3 extends over 15 amino acids. In nucleotides, the CDR3 is TGTGCCAGTAGCCGGGACTTTTTCATGAACACTGAAGCTTTCTTT. Encoded protein: CASSRDFFMNTEAFF.

The chain is built from TRBV19 and TRBJ2-1; 7 positions agree with TRBD2. V was clipped by 7 bases and J by 6 bases; unmatched bases: 12. The CDR3 length is 15 residues. CDR1 is LNHDA, CDR2 SQIVND, per germline (reference sequence). The CDR3 protein is CASTPRSGIGNEQFF. The CDR3 DNA follows: TGTGCCAGTACTCCACGGAGCGGGATCGGCAATGAGCAGTTCTTC.

This clone was observed once. The chain links TRBV4-3 to TRBJ2-5; D is unresolved. The CDR3 extends over 16 amino acids. The V end lost 0 bases, the J end lost 1 base, and 12 bases lay between the germline ends. Germline-derived CDR1 and CDR2 are LGHNA and YSLEER. Written as DNA, the CDR3 is TGCGCCAGCAGCCAAGAGGGCTCGGCAGCCCAAGAGACCCAGTACTTC. As protein: CASSQEGSAAQETQYF.

This rearrangement joins TRBV28 to TRBJ2-5; 8 nucleotides agree with TRBD2. Germline V gene lookup returns CDR1 MDHEN and CDR2 SYDVKM. V gave up 6 bases and J gave up 5 bases; unmatched junction bases: 11. This CDR3 has 15 amino acids. The CDR3 DNA reads TGTGCCAGCAGCCGGGGCGGGAGGTTCGGGGAGACCCAGTACTTC. This translates into CASSRGGRFGETQYF.